The rows below give T cell receptor beta chains drawn from one sample of a study of blood T cell repertoires in COVID-19. Only in-frame clones appear in the TCRdb table, and some are missing; sequencing was by immunoSEQ multiplex PCR. The data hold approximately 190,000 clones, with approximately 82% observed a single time. Sequencing was carried out using peripheral blood. These receptors all come from a human donor with acute or convalescent COVID-19. The donor label of this sample is uncertain. CDR3s include the opening cysteine and the closing phenylalanine or tryptophan. The order of the fields is J gene, V gene, D gene, clone size, CDR3 protein, CDR3 DNA. D genes are given only for firm matches. Expanded clones get a size class; other rows say once, few or many, or leave the size out.

j_call: TRBJ2-3
v_call: TRBV7-9
d_call: TRBD2
clone_size: -
cdr3_aa: CASSFARSGIVTDTQYF
cdr3_nt: TGTGCCAGCAGCTTTGCCCGTAGCGGGATTGTCACAGATACGCAGTATTTT

j_call: TRBJ2-1
v_call: TRBV19
d_call: TRBD2
clone_size: -
cdr3_aa: CASRPSGSSYNEQFF
cdr3_nt: TGTGCCAGTAGGCCTAGCGGGAGCTCCTACAATGAGCAGTTCTTC

j_call: TRBJ2-7
v_call: TRBV7-9
d_call: TRBD2
clone_size: -
cdr3_aa: CASSLNPSGSRVEQYF
cdr3_nt: TGTGCCAGCAGCTTAAATCCTAGCGGGAGTCGGGTGGAGCAGTACTTC

j_call: TRBJ2-7
v_call: TRBV5-4
d_call: -
clone_size: -
cdr3_aa: CASNARGREKYF
cdr3_nt: TGTGCCAGCAACGCAAGGGGCAGAGAAAAGTACTTC

j_call: TRBJ1-3
v_call: TRBV5-8
d_call: TRBD1
clone_size: once
cdr3_aa: CASSLGDRGSGNTIYF
cdr3_nt: TGTGCCAGCAGCTTGGGGGACAGAGGCTCTGGAAACACCATATATTTT

j_call: TRBJ1-5
v_call: TRBV6-2/TRBV6-3
d_call: -
clone_size: -
cdr3_aa: CASSSGRHSNQPQHF
cdr3_nt: TGTGCCAGCAGCTCGGGGAGACATAGCAATCAGCCCCAGCATTTT

j_call: TRBJ2-5
v_call: TRBV6-5
d_call: TRBD2
clone_size: -
cdr3_aa: CASSTSGRGVTQYF
cdr3_nt: TGTGCCAGCAGCACTAGCGGGAGAGGAGTGACCCAGTACTTC

j_call: TRBJ1-1
v_call: TRBV10-1
d_call: TRBD1
clone_size: -
cdr3_aa: CASSDLPSGGTEAFF
cdr3_nt: TGCGCCAGCAGCGATCTCCCGTCAGGGGGTACTGAAGCTTTCTTT

j_call: TRBJ2-3
v_call: TRBV20-1
d_call: -
clone_size: -
cdr3_aa: CSASRGTAVSTDTQYF
cdr3_nt: TGCAGTGCTAGTCGGGGGACAGCCGTTAGCACAGATACGCAGTATTTT

j_call: TRBJ2-3
v_call: TRBV24-1
d_call: -
clone_size: -
cdr3_aa: CATSLRGDTQYF
cdr3_nt: TGTGCCACCAGCCTCAGGGGAGATACGCAGTATTTT

j_call: TRBJ2-1
v_call: TRBV7-2
d_call: TRBD2
clone_size: -
cdr3_aa: CASSPGLAGGHEQFF
cdr3_nt: TGTGCCAGCAGCCCGGGACTAGCGGGAGGGCATGAGCAGTTCTTC

j_call: TRBJ2-1
v_call: TRBV6-6
d_call: -
clone_size: -
cdr3_aa: CASSIQGGEQFF
cdr3_nt: TGTGCCAGCAGTATTCAGGGAGGTGAGCAGTTCTTC

j_call: TRBJ2-7
v_call: TRBV5-1
d_call: -
clone_size: -
cdr3_aa: CASSFSQGNYEQYF
cdr3_nt: TGCGCCAGCAGCTTCAGCCAGGGAAACTACGAGCAGTACTTC

j_call: TRBJ2-5
v_call: TRBV19
d_call: TRBD2
clone_size: -
cdr3_aa: CASSEGLATQETQYF
cdr3_nt: TGTGCCAGTAGTGAAGGACTAGCGACCCAAGAGACCCAGTACTTC

j_call: TRBJ2-1
v_call: TRBV4-2
d_call: TRBD2
clone_size: few
cdr3_aa: CASSQDLLLAGYNEQFF
cdr3_nt: TGTGCCAGCAGCCAAGATTTATTACTAGCGGGATACAATGAGCAGTTCTTC

j_call: TRBJ2-1
v_call: TRBV7-3
d_call: TRBD2
clone_size: -
cdr3_aa: CASSSPGLGRNEQFF
cdr3_nt: TGTGCCAGCAGCTCTCCGGGACTAGGTCGCAATGAGCAGTTCTTC

j_call: TRBJ2-7
v_call: TRBV3-1/TRBV3-2
d_call: TRBD2
clone_size: many
cdr3_aa: CASSQSGSLREQYF
cdr3_nt: TGTGCCAGCAGCCAAAGCGGGAGCTTGCGGGAGCAGTACTTC

j_call: TRBJ1-1
v_call: TRBV11-1
d_call: TRBD1
clone_size: -
cdr3_aa: CASSHRQGRGTEAFF
cdr3_nt: TGTGCCAGCAGCCACCGACAGGGCCGGGGCACTGAAGCTTTCTTT

j_call: TRBJ2-7
v_call: TRBV28
d_call: TRBD1
clone_size: -
cdr3_aa: CASQGAIYEQYF
cdr3_nt: TGTGCCAGTCAGGGGGCGATCTACGAGCAGTACTTC

j_call: TRBJ2-3
v_call: TRBV12-5
d_call: TRBD1
clone_size: -
cdr3_aa: CASGSRQGEQYF
cdr3_nt: TGTGCTAGTGGTTCCCGACAGGGGGAGCAGTATTTT

j_call: TRBJ1-2
v_call: TRBV7-9
d_call: -
clone_size: few
cdr3_aa: CASSISGTSHGYTF
cdr3_nt: TGTGCCAGCAGCATTTCCGGGACATCCCATGGCTACACCTTC

j_call: TRBJ2-2
v_call: TRBV11-2
d_call: -
clone_size: -
cdr3_aa: CASSLRVLTNTGELFF
cdr3_nt: TGTGCCAGCAGCCTTAGAGTACTAACAAACACCGGGGAGCTGTTTTTT

j_call: TRBJ2-1
v_call: TRBV7-3
d_call: -
clone_size: -
cdr3_aa: CASSLSGSLGEQFF
cdr3_nt: TGTGCCAGCAGCTTAAGTGGCTCTCTCGGGGAGCAGTTCTTC

j_call: TRBJ2-3
v_call: TRBV7-2
d_call: -
clone_size: -
cdr3_aa: CASRLTRTLTDTQYF
cdr3_nt: TGTGCCAGCAGGCTAACTAGAACCCTCACAGATACGCAGTATTTT

j_call: TRBJ2-3
v_call: TRBV18
d_call: TRBD1
clone_size: once
cdr3_aa: CASSGQGTDTQYF
cdr3_nt: TGTGCCAGCTCAGGACAGGGAACAGATACGCAGTATTTT

j_call: TRBJ2-5
v_call: TRBV5-1
d_call: -
clone_size: once
cdr3_aa: CASSLVPNGETQYF
cdr3_nt: TGCGCCAGCAGCTTGGTCCCCAACGGAGAGACCCAGTACTTC

j_call: TRBJ1-5
v_call: TRBV6-5
d_call: -
clone_size: few
cdr3_aa: CASSYSFKGNQPQHF
cdr3_nt: TGTGCCAGCAGTTACTCGTTCAAGGGGAATCAGCCCCAGCATTTT

j_call: TRBJ1-3
v_call: TRBV2
d_call: TRBD1
clone_size: -
cdr3_aa: CASSGGQDYFSGNTIYF
cdr3_nt: TGTGCCAGCAGCGGGGGACAGGACTATTTCTCTGGAAACACCATATATTTT

j_call: TRBJ1-6
v_call: TRBV11-2
d_call: -
clone_size: -
cdr3_aa: CASSLAYSPLHF
cdr3_nt: TGTGCCAGCAGCTTAGCTTATTCACCCCTCCACTTT

j_call: TRBJ2-1
v_call: TRBV14
d_call: -
clone_size: -
cdr3_aa: CASSQDITSYDEQFF
cdr3_nt: TGTGCCAGCAGCCAAGATATTACTAGCTATGATGAGCAGTTCTTC

j_call: TRBJ2-2
v_call: TRBV7-9
d_call: -
clone_size: -
cdr3_aa: CASSPLDKNTGELFF
cdr3_nt: TGTGCCAGCAGCCCCCTCGACAAGAACACCGGGGAGCTGTTTTTT

j_call: TRBJ2-7
v_call: TRBV24-1
d_call: TRBD1
clone_size: many
cdr3_aa: CATSDWASGQGLVQYF
cdr3_nt: TGTGCCACCAGTGATTGGGCCTCGGGACAGGGGTTGGTGCAGTACTTC

j_call: TRBJ2-7
v_call: TRBV7-8
d_call: -
clone_size: -
cdr3_aa: CASSLSAPPLLYEQYF
cdr3_nt: TGTGCCAGCAGCTTATCCGCCCCCCCTCTACTCTACGAGCAGTACTTC

j_call: TRBJ1-1
v_call: TRBV5-1
d_call: TRBD1
clone_size: -
cdr3_aa: CASSTQGADTEAFF
cdr3_nt: TGCGCCAGCAGCACACAGGGGGCTGACACTGAAGCTTTCTTT

j_call: TRBJ1-1
v_call: TRBV7-2
d_call: -
clone_size: -
cdr3_aa: CASSLATGLNTEAFF
cdr3_nt: TGTGCCAGCAGCTTAGCAACAGGTTTGAACACTGAAGCTTTCTTT

j_call: TRBJ2-7
v_call: TRBV7-8
d_call: TRBD1
clone_size: -
cdr3_aa: CASSSQGVSYEQYF
cdr3_nt: TGTGCCAGCAGCTCACAGGGGGTCTCCTACGAGCAGTACTTC

j_call: TRBJ1-5
v_call: TRBV19
d_call: TRBD1
clone_size: few
cdr3_aa: CASSRDRGQPQHF
cdr3_nt: TGTGCCAGTAGCAGAGACAGGGGCCAGCCCCAGCATTTT

j_call: TRBJ1-2
v_call: TRBV20-1
d_call: TRBD1
clone_size: -
cdr3_aa: CSATDRGRGYGYTF
cdr3_nt: TGCAGTGCTACTGACAGGGGGCGCGGCTATGGCTACACCTTC

j_call: TRBJ1-5
v_call: TRBV10-3
d_call: -
clone_size: -
cdr3_aa: CAISDGLSNQPQHF
cdr3_nt: TGTGCCATCAGTGACGGACTTAGCAATCAGCCCCAGCATTTT

j_call: TRBJ1-2
v_call: TRBV9
d_call: TRBD1
clone_size: -
cdr3_aa: CASSVEGAHYGYTF
cdr3_nt: TGTGCCAGCAGCGTAGAGGGGGCCCACTATGGCTACACCTTC

j_call: TRBJ1-5
v_call: TRBV7-8
d_call: TRBD1
clone_size: -
cdr3_aa: CASSTSDRATQPQHF
cdr3_nt: TGTGCCAGCAGCACCTCCGACAGGGCCACCCAGCCCCAGCATTTT

j_call: TRBJ2-3
v_call: TRBV30
d_call: TRBD2
clone_size: -
cdr3_aa: CAGSLAAVSTDTQYF
cdr3_nt: TGTGCCGGATCACTAGCGGCAGTTAGCACAGATACGCAGTATTTT

j_call: TRBJ1-1
v_call: TRBV5-5
d_call: -
clone_size: -
cdr3_aa: CASSFPGARTEAFF
cdr3_nt: TGTGCCAGCAGCTTTCCGGGAGCTCGGACTGAAGCTTTCTTT

j_call: TRBJ1-4
v_call: TRBV18
d_call: -
clone_size: -
cdr3_aa: CASSTGLGNEKLFF
cdr3_nt: TGTGCCAGCTCGACAGGTCTCGGCAATGAAAAACTGTTTTTT

j_call: TRBJ2-3
v_call: TRBV27
d_call: TRBD2
clone_size: -
cdr3_aa: CASSPGTSGSTDTQYF
cdr3_nt: TGTGCCAGCAGTCCCGGGACTAGCGGGAGTACAGATACGCAGTATTTT

j_call: TRBJ2-1
v_call: TRBV5-1
d_call: TRBD1
clone_size: -
cdr3_aa: CASSPGTGHNEQFF
cdr3_nt: TGCGCCAGCAGCCCCGGGACAGGGCACAATGAGCAGTTCTTC

j_call: TRBJ2-5
v_call: TRBV9
d_call: TRBD2
clone_size: -
cdr3_aa: CASSPGLAGGQETQYF
cdr3_nt: TGTGCCAGCAGCCCAGGACTAGCGGGAGGGCAAGAGACCCAGTACTTC

j_call: TRBJ2-1
v_call: TRBV7-9
d_call: -
clone_size: -
cdr3_aa: CASSLRGESYNEQFF
cdr3_nt: TGTGCCAGCAGCTTACGCGGGGAATCCTACAATGAGCAGTTCTTC

j_call: TRBJ2-5
v_call: TRBV9
d_call: TRBD1
clone_size: -
cdr3_aa: CASSEGALETQYF
cdr3_nt: TGTGCCTCAAGCGAGGGGGCGCTAGAGACCCAGTACTTC

j_call: TRBJ1-1
v_call: TRBV9
d_call: -
clone_size: few
cdr3_aa: CASSVELNTEAFF
cdr3_nt: TGTGCCAGCAGCGTAGAGCTGAACACTGAAGCTTTCTTT

j_call: TRBJ2-5
v_call: TRBV2
d_call: -
clone_size: -
cdr3_aa: CASSAGSDGTQYF
cdr3_nt: TGTGCCAGCAGTGCGGGATCGGACGGGACCCAGTACTTC

j_call: TRBJ2-5
v_call: TRBV30
d_call: -
clone_size: -
cdr3_aa: CAWSVGRGRGLGETQYF
cdr3_nt: TGTGCCTGGAGTGTGGGCAGGGGGCGCGGACTAGGAGAGACCCAGTACTTC

j_call: TRBJ1-1
v_call: TRBV5-1
d_call: -
clone_size: once
cdr3_aa: CASSLVAGNTEAFF
cdr3_nt: TGCGCCAGCAGCTTGGTGGCAGGAAACACTGAAGCTTTCTTT

j_call: TRBJ1-4
v_call: TRBV19
d_call: -
clone_size: -
cdr3_aa: CASSHDRPTNEKLFF
cdr3_nt: TGTGCCAGTAGCCACGACAGGCCAACTAATGAAAAACTGTTTTTT

j_call: TRBJ1-2
v_call: TRBV2
d_call: -
clone_size: few
cdr3_aa: CASSERAGFYGYTF
cdr3_nt: TGTGCCAGCAGTGAAAGGGCAGGGTTCTATGGCTACACCTTC